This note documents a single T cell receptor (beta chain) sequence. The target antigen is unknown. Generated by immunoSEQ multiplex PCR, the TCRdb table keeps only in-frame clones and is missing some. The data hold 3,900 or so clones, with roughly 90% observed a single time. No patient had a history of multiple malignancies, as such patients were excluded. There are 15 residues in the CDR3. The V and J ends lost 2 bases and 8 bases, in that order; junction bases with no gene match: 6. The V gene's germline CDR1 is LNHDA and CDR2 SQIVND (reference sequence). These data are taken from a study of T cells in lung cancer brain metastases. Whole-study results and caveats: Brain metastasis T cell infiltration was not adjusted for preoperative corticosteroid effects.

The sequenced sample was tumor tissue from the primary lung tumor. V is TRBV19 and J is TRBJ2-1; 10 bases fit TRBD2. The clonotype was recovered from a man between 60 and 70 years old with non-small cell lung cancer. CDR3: CASSILSSGSYEQFF. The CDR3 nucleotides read TGTGCCAGTAGTATATTGTCTAGCGGGAGCTATGAGCAGTTCTTC.